This T cell receptor beta chain was obtained from a study of tumor-infiltrating lymphocytes in primary liver carcinoma. Overall study findings and caveats: Representation across all five tumor regions was limited to only about 8-25% of top clones.

Total RNA (roughly 530 ng) served as template for TCR beta cDNA synthesis primed by a constant-region primer. The TCR beta library was amplified through three nested multiplex PCR rounds in a modified ARM-PCR procedure. The study ran its first two PCR rounds for around 10 cycles each, using TRBV1-TRBV30 forward primers and a C-beta reverse primer. Via MiXCR, TCRdb re-called the multiplex PCR reads, giving one row per CDR3 protein. The sample lists roughly 100,000 distinct CDR3 sequences, around 80% occurring once. The CDR3 is 14 amino acids. The V gene's germline CDR1 is SGHNT and CDR2 YYREEE (reference sequence). Extraction of RNA together with DNA used about 18-30 mg of unsorted bulk tissue. Note on this clonotype: Antigen unknown. Sequence at one end of the junction differs from germline and may be a read error.

The rearrangement uses TRBV5-4 and TRBJ2-3, with 9 bases fitting TRBD1. Sequencing was performed on liver tumor tissue from sampling region 3. Noted subset: tumor region T3, left-lateral pole. The TCR was taken from a man aged 35 to 55 with primary liver carcinoma and hepatitis B virus infection. The CDR3: CASSLDRGADMQYF. In DNA, the CDR3 is TGTGCCAGCAGCCTGGACAGGGGCGCAGATATGCAGTATTTT.